These 11 T cell receptor beta chains came from one sample sequenced in a study of immune evolution from preneoplasia to lung adenocarcinoma. Profiling relied on immunoSEQ multiplex PCR, and the TCRdb table lists in-frame clones only, not all of them. The sample shows about 41,000 clones, roughly 80% of them seen only once. Sequenced material: FFPE invasive lung adenocarcinoma tissue. Receptor source: a person between 55 and 69 years old with lung adenocarcinoma.

V usage is TRBV5-1 and J usage is TRBJ2-3; weak D call: TRBD1 (6 bases). Between the trimmed V and J ends, which lost 5 bases and 6 bases, there was a span of 13 bases. CDR3 length: 13 residues. Germline CDR1 SGHRS, CDR2 YFSETQ. DNA for the CDR3: TGCGCCAGCAGTCGTGGGGGCGGGGATACGCAGTATTTT. Translating it yields CASSRGGGDTQYF.

The chain is built from TRBV7-9 and TRBJ1-1; TRBD1 aligns across 9 bases. Germline V gene sequence: CDR1 SEHNR, CDR2 FQNEAQ (reference sequence). The V and J ends lost 5 bases and 0 bases, in that order; junction bases with no gene match: 10. This CDR3 is 17 amino acids long. This CDR3 reads CASSMGTGSMMNTEAFF. The CDR3 DNA sequence: TGTGCCAGCAGCATGGGGACAGGGTCTATGATGAACACTGAAGCTTTCTTT.

The DNA of the CDR3 is TGTGCCAGCAGCTTAGGGCAGATCTACGAGCAGTACTTC. This gives the protein CASSLGQIYEQYF. V is TRBV7-6 and J is TRBJ2-7, with unresolved D. The germline V gene encodes CDR1 SGHVS and CDR2 FNYEAQ. The length of the CDR3 is 13 residues. Trimming left V 1 base short and J 3 bases short, with 7 bases between.

The gene calls are TRBV5-3 and TRBJ2-5; no definite D call. TRBV5-3 is assigned to the ORF class and has an uncertain function. Trimming left V 4 bases short and J 5 bases short, with 15 bases between. This CDR3 spans 14 amino acids. The CDR3 coding sequence is TGTGCCAGAAGCACTGGACCCCCTGGGGAGACCCAGTACTTC. This translates into CARSTGPPGETQYF.

This sequence joins TRBV30 and TRBJ2-1; TRBD2 aligns across 9 bases. Unmatched junction bases numbered 10, after V lost 5 bases and J lost 14 bases. This CDR3 has 12 amino acids. Germline V gene sequence: CDR1 GTSNPN, CDR2 SVGIG (reference sequence). The CDR3 bases are TGTGCCTGGTCAGCGGGAGGACCGTGGAAGTTCTTC. Amino acid sequence: CAWSAGGPWKFF. Full variable domain (outside the CDR3, taken from reference TRBV30 and TRBJ2-1): SQTIHQWPATLVQPVGSPLSLECTVEGTSNPNLYWYRQAAGRGLQLLFYSVGIGQISSEVPQNLSASRPQDRQFILSSKKLLLSDSGFYLCAWSAGGPWKFFGPGTRLTVL.

The chain links TRBV5-1 to TRBJ2-7; TRBD1 matches 9 bases. Trimming took 4 bases from V and 3 from J; bases not matched to a gene: 5. From germline, CDR1 is SGHRS and CDR2 YFSETQ. The CDR3 sequence is 14 residues long. The CDR3: CASSRDRGVYEQYF. The DNA of the CDR3 is TGCGCCAGCAGCCGAGACAGGGGGGTCTACGAGCAGTACTTC.

V usage is TRBV28 and J usage is TRBJ2-7, with 10 positions matching TRBD2. This CDR3 has 15 residues. Looked up from germline, CDR1 is MDHEN and CDR2 is SYDVKM. Losses at the gene ends were 5 bases for V and 4 bases for J; bases not matched to a gene: 8. CDR3 bases: TGTGCCAGCAGTACACCTAGCGGGAGAGTTTACGAGCAGTACTTC. It specifies CASSTPSGRVYEQYF.

The chain has TRBV5-5 and TRBJ1-1, with 7 positions matching TRBD1. This CDR3 region has 14 residues. Germline V gene lookup returns CDR1 SGHKS and CDR2 YYEKEE (reference sequence). V shed 4 bases and J 0 bases; nucleotides not matched to a gene: 3. The CDR3 region is CASSPGQMNTEAFF. CDR3 DNA: TGTGCCAGCAGCCCGGGACAGATGAACACTGAAGCTTTCTTT.

This clone was seen more than once but under ten times. The rearrangement uses TRBV7-2 and TRBJ2-7, with D possibly matching TRBD1 (6 bases). The CDR3 contains 14 residues. V was clipped by 4 bases and J by 3 bases, with 13 bases between them. The germline V gene encodes CDR1 SGHTA and CDR2 FQGNSA. The CDR3 DNA sequence: TGTGCCAGCAGCTCGTACAGGGTCAGCTACGAGCAGTACTTC. It yields the protein CASSSYRVSYEQYF.

This clone was recorded only once. The rearrangement links TRBV7-9 to TRBJ2-3, with D perhaps being TRBD1 or TRBD2 (5 bases each). This CDR3 region has 15 residues. Germline CDR1 and CDR2: SEHNR and FQNEAQ (reference sequence). V lost 5 bases and J 5 bases, leaving 17 bases between the germline ends. The CDR3 loop reads CASSLSNSGGDTQYF. The CDR3 DNA reads TGTGCCAGCAGCCTAAGCAATAGTGGGGGAGATACGCAGTATTTT.

This chain links TRBV7-2 with TRBJ2-5; no clear D. V shed 5 bases and J shed 5 bases, with 12 bases lying between them. The CDR3 runs to 13 residues. Germline values: CDR1 SGHTA, CDR2 FQGNSA. The CDR3: CASSARMGETQYF. The CDR3 DNA reads as TGTGCCAGCAGCGCCCGGATGGGGGAGACCCAGTACTTC.